This T cell receptor beta chain was recorded in a study of blood T cell repertoires in COVID-19. The table came from immunoSEQ multiplex PCR; TCRdb's copy has only in-frame clones and leaves some out. The table lists hundreds of thousands of clones, approximately 80% of them singletons, with about 4.8% in the top ten. V shed 6 bases, J shed 4 bases, and the junction held 9 bases outside the gene matches. The CDR3 is 16 residues long. Per the germline V gene, CDR1 is SGHVS and CDR2 is FQNEAQ. The sequence was collected from a woman between 70 and 85 years old with acute or convalescent COVID-19. What was sequenced was peripheral blood. This rearrangement joins TRBV7-8 to TRBJ2-2; 9 bases map to TRBD2. Here the CDR3 reads CASRGAGGVPTGELFF. The CDR3 DNA reads TGTGCCAGCAGGGGAGCGGGGGGCGTACCCACCGGGGAGCTGTTTTTT.